This T cell receptor beta chain was found in a study of CD8+ T cells in alopecia areata. cDNA reverse transcribed from extracted RNA served as the sequencing template. Here immunoSEQ multiplex PCR was the method, and the copy in TCRdb shows in-frame clones only, minus some. The sample lists around 300,000 clones, roughly 60% seen once, with 0.8% to 1% in the top ten. Only a few counts were recorded for this clone. V lost 6 bases and J lost 1, with 4 bases in between. Germline-derived CDR1 and CDR2 are DFQATT and SNEGSKA (reference sequence). The CDR3 runs 11 residues. The treatment here: oral pan-JAK inhibitor, 5-10 mg twice daily.

Here the sequenced sample was CD4+ T cells sorted from blood, taken around week 53, from a patient treated with tofacitinib. The source of this sequence is a human donor with alopecia areata. The rearrangement joins TRBV20-1 to TRBJ2-1; unclear D gene. CDR3 DNA sequence: TGCAGTGCCAGTTCCTACAATGAGCAGTTCTTC. This encodes CSASSYNEQFF.